This TCR beta chain originates from a study of somatic mutations in cytotoxic T cells in rheumatoid arthritis. The overall study: Flow cytometric sorting isolated some V beta antibody-stained T-cell populations at nearly 100% purity, and among them were V beta1+ cells that underwent TCRB sequencing. Study-wide findings and caveats: Patients with rheumatoid arthritis, but not healthy controls, had CD8+ clonality that increased with age.

The CDR3 loop spans 13 amino acids. The V gene lost 6 bases and the J gene lost 4 bases, with 10 bases spanning the gap. The germline V gene has CDR1 LNHDA and CDR2 SQIVND (reference sequence). By positive magnetic bead selection, CD4+ and CD8+ cells were isolated, and their purity was checked by flow cytometry. On this clone: Its antigen is unknown.

The authors' processing: Rarely, patient CD8+ clones larger than 1% corresponded to published virus-specific TCRB sequences. The data were produced by immunoSEQ multiplex PCR, yet TCRdb's version contains in-frame clones alone and is incomplete. That table is the source of V, J and clone size, and D and trimming were worked out from the DNA. Found here are about 5,000 clones, almost 80% of them singletons; the top ten hold about 28%. Sequenced material: CD8+ T cells sorted from blood. This clonotype was sampled from an adult with rheumatoid arthritis. The V and J genes are TRBV19 and TRBJ1-3; no clear D. The CDR3 bases are TGTGCCAGTAGCCCATTTCCCGGAAACACCATATATTTT. Translated, it gives CASSPFPGNTIYF.